This T cell receptor (beta chain) was found in a study of CD8 T cells in Susac syndrome. Germline CDR1 MNHNY, CDR2 SVGAGI (reference sequence). V trimming: 6 bases; J trimming: 8 bases; junction bases outside the gene matches: 13. The CDR3 is made up of 15 amino acids. The RNA input was about 0.45 to 1 ug, and it was reverse transcribed with random hexamers. TCRdb used MiXCR to reprocess the immunoSEQ multiplex PCR reads, holding one entry per CDR3 protein. There are 150,000 to 200,000 distinct CDR3 sequences in the sample; roughly 94% occur only once, and about 0.095% lies in the top ten. The receptor was isolated from a human donor with multiple sclerosis. The chain couples TRBV6-6 to TRBJ2-1, with 7 bases that match TRBD2. Specimen: CD4+ T cells from PBMCs. CDR3 in DNA: TGTGCCAGCAGCCCCAGACTAGCTCTTGCTCATGAGCAGTTCTTC. Residues: CASSPRLALAHEQFF.